This T cell receptor beta chain was identified in a study of T cells after yellow fever vaccination. Study context: SMART-Seq v4 Ultra Low Input prepared libraries from low-cell fractions. Study-wide points: Booster sampling recovered most clones from primary vaccination (approximately 97% CD4, roughly 90% CD8). The secondary T-cell response peaked on day 5, not day 15, but was weaker. Within FACS-sorted repertoires, abundant clonotypes contaminating from the bulk population could be present.

The CDR3 runs to 14 residues. Trimming removed 3 bases from V and 4 bases from J; junction bases left unmatched: 4. Germline values: CDR1 ENHRY, CDR2 SYGVKD. This clonotype was seen ten or more times. Its antigen remains unidentified. TCRdb called the 5' RACE reads again in MiXCR, with one record for every CDR3 protein. The data show roughly 120,000 distinct CDR3 sequences, 6.5% to 8% seen once. Sequenced here: CD4+ T cells sorted from PBMCs, sampled less than 11 days after the first yellow fever vaccination. The source is a man between 18 and 29 years old who received the YFV17D yellow fever vaccine. The J gene is TRBJ2-7, the V gene TRBV10-3; TRBD1 matches 9 bases. This chain's CDR3 is CAISEGTGMYEQYV. Here the CDR3 DNA reads TGTGCCATCAGTGAAGGGACAGGGATGTACGAGCAGTACGTC.